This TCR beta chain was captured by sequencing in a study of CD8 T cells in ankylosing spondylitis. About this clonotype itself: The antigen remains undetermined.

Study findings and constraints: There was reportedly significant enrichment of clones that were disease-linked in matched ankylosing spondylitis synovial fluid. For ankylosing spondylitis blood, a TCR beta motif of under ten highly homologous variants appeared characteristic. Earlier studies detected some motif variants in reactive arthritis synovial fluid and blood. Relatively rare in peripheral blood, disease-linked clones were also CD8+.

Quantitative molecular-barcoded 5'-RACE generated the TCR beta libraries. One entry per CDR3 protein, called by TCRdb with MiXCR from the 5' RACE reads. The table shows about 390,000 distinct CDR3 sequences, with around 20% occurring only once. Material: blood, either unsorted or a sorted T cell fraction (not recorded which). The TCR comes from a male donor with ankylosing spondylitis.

The CDR3 loop is CASSFGGARHEQFF. As DNA, the CDR3 is TGTGCCAGCAGTTTCGGGGGGGCCCGACATGAGCAGTTCTTC. V usage is TRBV28 and J usage is TRBJ2-1, with TRBD2 matching over 8 bases. This CDR3 is 14 amino acids long. Losses at the gene ends were 3 bases for V and 8 bases for J; bases not matched to a gene: 6. The germline CDR1 and CDR2 sequences are MDHEN and SYDVKM.